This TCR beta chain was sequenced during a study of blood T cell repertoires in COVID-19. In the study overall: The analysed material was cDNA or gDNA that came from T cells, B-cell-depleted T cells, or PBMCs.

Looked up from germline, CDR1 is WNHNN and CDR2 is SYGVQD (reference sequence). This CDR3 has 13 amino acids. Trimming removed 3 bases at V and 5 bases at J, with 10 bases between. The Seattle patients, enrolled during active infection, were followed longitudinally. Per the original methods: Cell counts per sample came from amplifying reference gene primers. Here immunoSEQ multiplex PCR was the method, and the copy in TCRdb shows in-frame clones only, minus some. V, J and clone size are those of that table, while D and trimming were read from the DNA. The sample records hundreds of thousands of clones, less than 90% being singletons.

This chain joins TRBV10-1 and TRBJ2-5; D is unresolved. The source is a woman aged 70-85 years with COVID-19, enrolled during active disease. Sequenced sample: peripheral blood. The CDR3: CASSEWVGETQYF. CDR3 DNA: TGCGCCAGCAGTGAATGGGTCGGGGAGACCCAGTACTTC.